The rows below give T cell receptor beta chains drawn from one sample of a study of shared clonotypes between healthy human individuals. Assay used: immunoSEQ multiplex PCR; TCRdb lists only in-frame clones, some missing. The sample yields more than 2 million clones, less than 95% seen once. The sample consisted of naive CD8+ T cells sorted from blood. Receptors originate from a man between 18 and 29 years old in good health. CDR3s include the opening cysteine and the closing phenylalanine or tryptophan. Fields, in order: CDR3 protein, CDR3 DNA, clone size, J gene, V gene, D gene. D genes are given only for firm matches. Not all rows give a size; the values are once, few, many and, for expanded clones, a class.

cdr3_aa: CASSLGAGSSYEQYF; cdr3_nt: TGTGCCAGCAGCTTAGGGGCAGGGAGCTCCTACGAGCAGTACTTC; clone_size: NA; j_call: TRBJ2-7; v_call: TRBV7-3; d_call: NA
cdr3_aa: CASSLTSGWGETQYF; cdr3_nt: TGCGCCAGCAGCTTGACTAGCGGGTGGGGAGAGACCCAGTACTTC; clone_size: NA; j_call: TRBJ2-5; v_call: TRBV5-1; d_call: TRBD2
cdr3_aa: CASSLWGYNEQFF; cdr3_nt: TGTGCCAGCAGCTTGTGGGGGTACAATGAGCAGTTCTTC; clone_size: NA; j_call: TRBJ2-1; v_call: TRBV5-4; d_call: NA
cdr3_aa: CASSSGTNYGYTF; cdr3_nt: TGTGCCAGCAGCTCCGGGACCAACTATGGCTACACCTTC; clone_size: NA; j_call: TRBJ1-2; v_call: TRBV7-9; d_call: NA
cdr3_aa: CASSQRVGYEQYF; cdr3_nt: TGCGCCAGCAGCCAACGCGTAGGCTACGAGCAGTACTTC; clone_size: NA; j_call: TRBJ2-7; v_call: TRBV4-1; d_call: NA
cdr3_aa: CASSYPRAGGAYEQYF; cdr3_nt: TGTGCCAGCAGTTACCCGAGAGCGGGAGGGGCCTACGAGCAGTACTTC; clone_size: NA; j_call: TRBJ2-7; v_call: TRBV6-5; d_call: TRBD2
cdr3_aa: CASSSPDRGVYEQYF; cdr3_nt: TGTGCCAGCAGCTCCCCGGACAGGGGGGTCTACGAGCAGTACTTC; clone_size: NA; j_call: TRBJ2-7; v_call: TRBV7-8; d_call: TRBD1
cdr3_aa: CAAGGNQPQHF; cdr3_nt: TGTGCCGCGGGAGGGAATCAGCCCCAGCATTTT; clone_size: NA; j_call: TRBJ1-5; v_call: TRBV6-5; d_call: NA
cdr3_aa: CASSSSAPGYTF; cdr3_nt: TGTGCCAGCAGCTCATCTGCCCCTGGCTACACCTTC; clone_size: NA; j_call: TRBJ1-2; v_call: TRBV5-4; d_call: NA
cdr3_aa: CASSLDTPYEQYF; cdr3_nt: TGCGCCAGCAGCTTAGACACCCCCTACGAGCAGTACTTC; clone_size: NA; j_call: TRBJ2-7; v_call: TRBV5-1; d_call: NA
cdr3_aa: CASSLLGTGGIHEQYF; cdr3_nt: TGTGCCAGCAGTTTATTGGGGACAGGGGGCATCCACGAGCAGTACTTC; clone_size: NA; j_call: TRBJ2-7; v_call: TRBV27; d_call: TRBD1
cdr3_aa: CASSLAGGTYEQYF; cdr3_nt: TGTGCCAGCAGTCTAGCGGGGGGCACCTACGAGCAGTACTTC; clone_size: NA; j_call: TRBJ2-7; v_call: TRBV28; d_call: TRBD2
cdr3_aa: CASSPFRDSPDTQYF; cdr3_nt: TGTGCCAGCAGCCCGTTCCGGGACAGCCCAGATACGCAGTATTTT; clone_size: few; j_call: TRBJ2-3; v_call: TRBV6-1; d_call: TRBD1
cdr3_aa: CASSARGSYEQYF; cdr3_nt: TGTGCCAGCAGCGCCCGGGGCTCCTACGAGCAGTACTTC; clone_size: NA; j_call: TRBJ2-7; v_call: TRBV5-4; d_call: NA
cdr3_aa: CASSQAPGAYEQYF; cdr3_nt: TGCGCCAGCAGCCAAGCCCCCGGAGCGTACGAGCAGTACTTC; clone_size: once; j_call: TRBJ2-7; v_call: TRBV4-1; d_call: NA
cdr3_aa: CASSYSKPGLSYEQYF; cdr3_nt: TGTGCCAGCAGTTACTCGAAGCCGGGATTGTCCTACGAGCAGTACTTC; clone_size: NA; j_call: TRBJ2-7; v_call: TRBV6-6; d_call: NA
cdr3_aa: CASSSRLADTTGELFF; cdr3_nt: TGCGCCAGCAGCTCTCGACTAGCGGATACTACCGGGGAGCTGTTTTTT; clone_size: NA; j_call: TRBJ2-2; v_call: TRBV5-1; d_call: TRBD2
cdr3_aa: CASSRGLNTEAFF; cdr3_nt: TGTGCCAGCAGCAGGGGCCTGAACACTGAAGCTTTCTTT; clone_size: NA; j_call: TRBJ1-1; v_call: TRBV5-4; d_call: NA
cdr3_aa: CASSLAGEGGSPLHF; cdr3_nt: TGTGCCAGTAGTCTCGCAGGGGAAGGAGGCTCACCCCTCCACTTT; clone_size: NA; j_call: TRBJ1-6; v_call: TRBV19; d_call: NA
cdr3_aa: CASRYVSGLDGYEQYF; cdr3_nt: TGTGCCAGCAGGTACGTGTCCGGACTAGATGGCTACGAGCAGTACTTC; clone_size: NA; j_call: TRBJ2-7; v_call: TRBV2; d_call: TRBD2
cdr3_aa: CASSGSTSGANEQFF; cdr3_nt: TGTGCCAGCAGCGGCTCGACTAGCGGGGCGAATGAGCAGTTCTTC; clone_size: NA; j_call: TRBJ2-1; v_call: TRBV5-6; d_call: TRBD2
cdr3_aa: CASSRDTNTGELFF; cdr3_nt: TGTGCCAGCAGCAGAGACACAAACACCGGGGAGCTGTTTTTT; clone_size: NA; j_call: TRBJ2-2; v_call: TRBV7-9; d_call: NA
cdr3_aa: CASSLAGPNEQFF; cdr3_nt: TGTGCCAGCAGCTTAGCGGGGCCGAATGAGCAGTTCTTC; clone_size: NA; j_call: TRBJ2-1; v_call: TRBV11-2; d_call: NA
cdr3_aa: CAWSADSYRRTF; cdr3_nt: TGTGCCTGGAGCGCCGATTCCTATCGAAGGACCTTC; clone_size: NA; j_call: TRBJ1-2; v_call: TRBV30; d_call: NA
cdr3_aa: CASSDTSFSEQFF; cdr3_nt: TGTGCCAGCAGTGATACCTCCTTCAGCGAGCAGTTCTTC; clone_size: NA; j_call: TRBJ2-1; v_call: TRBV6-4; d_call: NA
cdr3_aa: CASSLTLAGDSYEQYF; cdr3_nt: TGTGCCAGCAGCTTAACACTAGCGGGAGACTCCTACGAGCAGTACTTC; clone_size: once; j_call: TRBJ2-7; v_call: TRBV11-2; d_call: TRBD2
cdr3_aa: CASSLTGEGNTEAFF; cdr3_nt: TGTGCCAGCAGCTTGACAGGGGAGGGGAACACTGAAGCTTTCTTT; clone_size: NA; j_call: TRBJ1-1; v_call: TRBV5-4; d_call: TRBD1
cdr3_aa: CASSQEQTGTYEQYF; cdr3_nt: TGCGCCAGCAGCCAAGAGCAGACGGGCACCTACGAGCAGTACTTC; clone_size: NA; j_call: TRBJ2-7; v_call: TRBV4-1; d_call: NA
cdr3_aa: CASSSEMHGYTF; cdr3_nt: TGTGCCAGCAGTTCGGAGATGCATGGCTACACCTTC; clone_size: NA; j_call: TRBJ1-2; v_call: TRBV27; d_call: NA
cdr3_aa: CASSSDLDKGYTF; cdr3_nt: TGTGCCAGCAGCTCTGATCTGGACAAGGGCTACACCTTC; clone_size: few; j_call: TRBJ1-2; v_call: TRBV7-6; d_call: NA
cdr3_aa: CAWSLGLYEQYF; cdr3_nt: TGTGCCTGGAGTTTGGGTCTCTACGAGCAGTACTTC; clone_size: NA; j_call: TRBJ2-7; v_call: TRBV30; d_call: NA
cdr3_aa: CASSLEPLDRASMNTEAFF; cdr3_nt: TGCGCCAGCAGCTTGGAGCCCCTGGACAGGGCCAGTATGAACACTGAAGCTTTCTTT; clone_size: NA; j_call: TRBJ1-1; v_call: TRBV5-1; d_call: TRBD1
cdr3_aa: CASSPRDGSYEQYF; cdr3_nt: TGCGCCAGCAGCCCCCGGGACGGGAGCTACGAGCAGTACTTC; clone_size: once; j_call: TRBJ2-7; v_call: TRBV4-1; d_call: NA
cdr3_aa: CASSMGRTYEQYF; cdr3_nt: TGTGCCAGTAGTATGGGCAGAACCTACGAGCAGTACTTC; clone_size: NA; j_call: TRBJ2-7; v_call: TRBV19; d_call: NA
cdr3_aa: CASSFSGGVGETQYF; cdr3_nt: TGTGCCAGCAGTTTCAGCGGGGGGGTTGGAGAGACCCAGTACTTC; clone_size: NA; j_call: TRBJ2-5; v_call: TRBV2; d_call: TRBD2
cdr3_aa: CASSFLRVLGPDTQYF; cdr3_nt: TGTGCCAGCAGCTTCCTCCGTGTCCTAGGCCCAGATACGCAGTATTTT; clone_size: NA; j_call: TRBJ2-3; v_call: TRBV11-2; d_call: NA
cdr3_aa: CASSQSEGAATEAFF; cdr3_nt: TGCGCCAGCAGCCAAAGTGAGGGGGCGGCCACTGAAGCTTTCTTT; clone_size: once; j_call: TRBJ1-1; v_call: TRBV4-1; d_call: TRBD1
cdr3_aa: CASSYLSGPPDTQYF; cdr3_nt: TGTGCCAGCAGTTACTTGTCGGGTCCTCCAGATACGCAGTATTTT; clone_size: NA; j_call: TRBJ2-3; v_call: TRBV6-6; d_call: NA
cdr3_aa: CASSLLMEGNSPLHF; cdr3_nt: TGTGCCAGCAGCCTCCTCATGGAGGGTAATTCACCCCTCCACTTT; clone_size: NA; j_call: TRBJ1-6; v_call: TRBV6-5; d_call: NA
cdr3_aa: CASSEIGTGSGYTF; cdr3_nt: TGTGCCAGCAGTGAGATTGGGACAGGGTCTGGCTACACCTTC; clone_size: NA; j_call: TRBJ1-2; v_call: TRBV6-1; d_call: TRBD1
cdr3_aa: CASSGTEETQYF; cdr3_nt: TGTGCCAGCAGCGGGACAGAAGAGACCCAGTACTTC; clone_size: NA; j_call: TRBJ2-5; v_call: TRBV5-8; d_call: TRBD1
cdr3_aa: CAWSAGAGGQPQHF; cdr3_nt: TGTGCCTGGAGTGCGGGGGCAGGGGGTCAGCCCCAGCATTTT; clone_size: NA; j_call: TRBJ1-5; v_call: TRBV30; d_call: TRBD1
cdr3_aa: CASSPRDRAWNEQYF; cdr3_nt: TGTGCCAGCAGTCCTCGGGACAGGGCTTGGAACGAGCAGTACTTC; clone_size: NA; j_call: TRBJ2-7; v_call: TRBV6-5; d_call: TRBD1
cdr3_aa: CASSSGLQETQYF; cdr3_nt: TGTGCCAGCAGTTCCGGACTTCAAGAGACCCAGTACTTC; clone_size: NA; j_call: TRBJ2-5; v_call: TRBV27; d_call: NA
cdr3_aa: CASSPDSNPYEQYF; cdr3_nt: TGTGCCAGCAGCCCCGACAGCAACCCCTACGAGCAGTACTTC; clone_size: NA; j_call: TRBJ2-7; v_call: TRBV27; d_call: NA
cdr3_aa: CAQRFSGANVLTF; cdr3_nt: TGTGCCCAGAGGTTCTCTGGGGCCAACGTCCTGACTTTC; clone_size: few; j_call: TRBJ2-6; v_call: TRBV5-4; d_call: NA
cdr3_aa: CASSFAGTGYGEQYF; cdr3_nt: TGTGCCAGCAGCTTCGCCGGGACAGGGTACGGCGAGCAGTACTTC; clone_size: NA; j_call: TRBJ2-7; v_call: TRBV9; d_call: TRBD1